Below are 14 T cell receptor beta chains sequenced from a single sample in a study of T cell repertoires in cytomegalovirus infection. No antigen has been identified for these receptors. MiXCR, run by TCRdb on the reads, gives a single entry per CDR3 protein. The top ten clones hold more than 40% of a sample with approximately 590,000 distinct CDR3 sequences, approximately 40% of them seen once. The sample was cultured PBMCs, taken from culture after CMV antigen stimulation. All receptors derive from a human donor in good health (CMV status not recorded). Some clones in this sample may be carry-over from other donors' samples.

The chain has TRBV12-3 or TRBV12-4 and TRBJ2-7; no firm D call. Trimming removed 3 bases at V and 3 bases at J, with 9 bases between. The CDR3 runs 13 residues. The CDR3 DNA follows: TGTGCCAGCAGTTTCCTGGGGTACTACGAGCAGTACTTC. Its translation: CASSFLGYYEQYF.

In its sample, this clonotype was seen a few times. The genes are TRBV4-2 and TRBJ2-2; the D gene is possibly TRBD2 (5 bases). Trimming pared 0 bases from V and 4 bases from J, leaving 12 bases between. This CDR3 has 16 amino acids. Germline values: CDR1 LGHNA, CDR2 YNFKEQ. The CDR3 nucleotides read TGTGCCAGCAGCCAAGAGTCGGGAAGAAGCACCGGGGAGCTGTTTTTT. It translates to CASSQESGRSTGELFF.

V usage is TRBV20-1 and J usage is TRBJ2-1; 8 bases are a match to TRBD2. This CDR3 contains 16 residues. Looked up from germline, CDR1 is DFQATT and CDR2 is SNEGSKA (reference sequence). V shed 0 bases and J 0 bases; nucleotides not matched to a gene: 4. CDR3 residues: CSARDPGGSSYNEQFF. CDR3 nucleotides: TGCAGTGCTAGAGACCCGGGGGGGAGCTCCTACAATGAGCAGTTCTTC.

As for this clonotype: A much larger clone sits a single nucleotide away, making a read error possible. The J gene is TRBJ1-5, the V gene TRBV7-2; D is possibly TRBD1 (6 bases). The CDR3 length is 16 residues. Looked up from germline, CDR1 is SGHTA and CDR2 is FQGNSA. The CDR3 spells CASSEGGGSGNQRQHF. CDR3 in DNA: TGTGCCAGCAGCGAGGGGGGAGGGTCGGGCAATCAGCGCCAGCATTTT.

There are many counts of this clonotype. The chain recombines TRBV7-2 with TRBJ2-1; D ambiguous. The germline CDR1 and CDR2 sequences are SGHTA and FQGNSA. This CDR3 is built from 13 residues. Trimming cost V 3 bases and J 2 bases, with 5 bases left between them. The CDR3 DNA reads as TGTGCCAGCAGCTTCATGACCTACAATGAGCAGTTCTTC. Its protein is CASSFMTYNEQFF.

Only a few counts were recorded for this clonotype. The V call is TRBV4-3, the J call TRBJ2-7; D is uncertain. The V gene lost 0 bases and the J gene lost 6 bases, with 9 bases spanning the gap. The CDR3 covers 13 residues. The germline V gene encodes CDR1 LGHNA and CDR2 YSLEER. CDR3 sequence: CASSQDRSSEQYF. The DNA of the CDR3 is TGCGCCAGCAGCCAAGATAGGAGCTCCGAGCAGTACTTC.

The genes are TRBV19 and TRBJ1-6; D ambiguous. The CDR3 spans 16 residues. Trimming shortened V by 8 bases and J by 10 bases, and 24 bases separated the two germline ends. The germline gives CDR1 LNHDA, CDR2 SQIVND (reference sequence). The CDR3 DNA reads TGTGCCAGTTCTGGACCTCGCTCGGGGAAAGACTCACCCCTCCACTTT. Translated, it gives CASSGPRSGKDSPLHF.

This chain uses TRBV2 with TRBJ1-1; D uncertain. There are 12 residues in the CDR3. Trimming shortened V by 7 bases and J by 4 bases, and 10 bases separated the two germline ends. CDR1 is SNHLY and CDR2 is FYNNEI in the germline V gene. The CDR3 here is CASNRLGTEAFF. In DNA form, the CDR3 reads TGTGCCAGCAATCGTCTGGGCACTGAAGCTTTCTTT.

This rearrangement joins TRBV7-9 to TRBJ2-2, with D unresolved. Germline V lookup: CDR1 SEHNR, CDR2 FQNEAQ (reference sequence). This CDR3 is 14 amino acids long. With 2 bases removed from V and 4 bases from J, the gap between germline ends came to 8 bases. CDR3 in DNA: TGTGCCAGCAGCTTATCCCTATCCACCGGGGAGCTGTTTTTT. Amino acid sequence: CASSLSLSTGELFF.

V and J are TRBV27 and TRBJ2-5; 7 bases fit TRBD2. With 6 bases clipped from V and 3 bases from J, the junction kept 10 bases outside the gene matches. The CDR3 is made up of 15 amino acids. Germline values: CDR1 MNHEY, CDR2 SMNVEV (reference sequence). As DNA, the CDR3 is TGTGCCAGCAGCCCAGCGGGACCGGAAGAAGAGACCCAGTACTTC. Translated: CASSPAGPEEETQYF.

V gene TRBV28 combines with J gene TRBJ2-1; D might be TRBD1 or TRBD2, each matching 5 bases. This CDR3 comprises 13 residues. The germline V and J ends were trimmed by 5 bases and 8 bases, with 13 bases remaining between them. In germline, CDR1 is MDHEN, CDR2 SYDVKM. CDR3: CASSGYQGHEQFF. The DNA of the CDR3 is TGTGCCAGCAGTGGTTACCAGGGACATGAGCAGTTCTTC.

The V and J genes are TRBV7-2 and TRBJ1-4; no reliable D call. Trimming removed 5 bases at V and 3 bases at J, with 13 bases between. The germline gives CDR1 SGHTA, CDR2 FQGNSA. CDR3 length: 15 amino acids. CDR3 sequence: CASSRSTVSNEKLFF. Here the CDR3 DNA reads TGTGCCAGCAGCCGATCGACGGTATCTAATGAAAAACTGTTTTTT. Based on the CDR3 plus reference TRBV7-2 and TRBJ1-4, the full variable domain is GAGVSQSPSNKVTEKGKDVELRCDPISGHTALYWYRQSLGQGLEFLIYFQGNSAPDKSGLPSDRFSAERTGGSVSTLTIQRTQQEDSAVYLCASSRSTVSNEKLFFGSGTQLSVL.

The rearrangement links TRBV7-2 to TRBJ2-5; no clear D. V shed 1 base and J shed 5 bases, with 11 bases lying between them. The CDR3 length is 14 residues. Looked up from germline, CDR1 is SGHTA and CDR2 is FQGNSA. CDR3 DNA sequence: TGTGCCAGCAGCTTAGTGCTCGGACCGGAGACCCAGTACTTC. Its translation: CASSLVLGPETQYF.

The V and J genes are TRBV27 and TRBJ2-7; weak D call: TRBD1 (5 bases). Trimming left V 2 bases short and J 1 base short, with 9 bases between. The CDR3 runs 14 residues. Per the germline V gene, CDR1 is MNHEY and CDR2 is SMNVEV (reference sequence). CDR3 DNA: TGTGCCAGCAGTTTAAGCAGGGAATCCTACGAGCAGTACTTC. The encoded protein is CASSLSRESYEQYF.